The rows below give T cell receptor beta chains drawn from one sample of a study of T cells after yellow fever vaccination. TCRdb re-called the 5' RACE reads through MiXCR, storing one row per CDR3 protein. The sample contains a few hundred thousand distinct CDR3 sequences, over 15% of which appear only once. Sequenced here: PBMCs, sampled 15 days after the yellow fever booster vaccination. The receptors originated from a young man who received the YFV17D yellow fever vaccine. Both conserved end residues are part of each CDR3. The D gene is left open where the match is weak. Expanded clones get a size class; other rows say once, few or many, or leave the size out.

D,J,size,V,CDR3,DNA
.,TRBJ2-5,.,TRBV5-1,CASSSGREAETQYF,TGCGCCAGCAGCTCAGGACGGGAAGCGGAGACCCAGTACTTC
.,TRBJ1-4,.,TRBV18,CASSPSSGLNEKLFF,TGTGCCAGCTCACCTTCATCGGGCCTCAATGAAAAACTGTTTTTT
.,TRBJ2-2,.,TRBV5-4,CASSLAGAPGTGELFF,TGTGCCAGCAGCTTGGCGGGGGCCCCCGGGACCGGGGAGCTGTTTTTT
.,TRBJ2-1,.,TRBV29-1,CSVEDPTAISYNEQFF,TGCAGCGTTGAAGATCCGACAGCAATATCCTACAATGAGCAGTTCTTC
TRBD1,TRBJ2-1,few,TRBV9,CASSDSGTGWFREQFF,TGTGCCAGCAGCGATTCCGGGACAGGGTGGTTCCGGGAGCAGTTCTTC
.,TRBJ1-2,.,TRBV20-1,CSARAGGYTF,TGCAGTGCGCGGGCGGGGGGCTACACCTTC
.,TRBJ2-1,.,TRBV28,CASTFQGSNEQFF,TGTGCCAGCACCTTCCAGGGGAGCAATGAGCAGTTCTTC
.,TRBJ2-2,.,TRBV24-1,CATSDPTPTGELFF,TGTGCCACCAGTGACCCTACACCTACCGGGGAGCTGTTTTTT
.,TRBJ2-7,.,TRBV20-1,CSASWQISYEQYF,TGCAGTGCTAGCTGGCAGATCTCCTACGAGCAGTACTTC
.,TRBJ1-1,many,TRBV3-1,CASSQYGKGSEAFF,TGTGCCAGCAGCCAATATGGTAAGGGATCTGAAGCTTTCTTT
.,TRBJ1-2,once,TRBV20-1,CSGVRQVPLERYTF,TGCAGTGGGGTGAGACAGGTTCCCCTCGAGCGCTACACCTTC
.,TRBJ2-3,few,TRBV7-9,CASSPGADRTDTQYF,TGTGCCAGCAGCCCAGGGGCGGACCGCACAGATACGCAGTATTTT
.,TRBJ2-3,few,TRBV5-4,CASSLVWEVGDNTQYF,TGTGCCAGCAGCTTGGTTTGGGAAGTGGGGGATAATACGCAGTATTTT
TRBD1,TRBJ1-4,.,TRBV7-2,CASSPQGRGQGEKLFF,TGTGCCAGCAGCCCCCAGGGTAGGGGGCAGGGTGAAAAACTGTTTTTT
.,TRBJ2-5,few,TRBV11-2,CASSVSVQETQYF,TGTGCCAGCAGCGTAAGCGTACAAGAGACCCAGTACTTC
.,TRBJ2-1,few,TRBV2,CASSVVSDNEQFF,TGTGCCAGCAGTGTAGTCAGTGACAATGAGCAGTTCTTC
.,TRBJ2-3,.,TRBV4-2,CASSALKGDTQYF,TGTGCCAGCAGTGCGCTAAAGGGAGATACGCAGTATTTT
.,TRBJ2-5,.,TRBV20-1,CSARARVLGETQYF,TGCAGTGCTAGAGCACGGGTTTTGGGGGAGACCCAGTACTTC
.,TRBJ1-3,few,TRBV30,CAWSAGGSFPGNTIYF,TGTGCCTGGAGTGCGGGCGGGTCCTTCCCTGGAAACACCATATATTTT
.,TRBJ1-1,few,TRBV4-2,CASSQVQGSEGAFF,TGTGCCAGCAGCCAAGTGCAAGGCAGTGAGGGAGCTTTCTTT
TRBD1,TRBJ1-5,few,TRBV5-1,CASSPGPTGVFSF,TGCGCCAGCAGCCCAGGCCCGACAGGGGTATTTTCTTTT
.,TRBJ2-3,few,TRBV7-2,CASSSRGLLSDTQYF,TGTGCCAGCAGCTCCCGGGGACTTCTTTCAGATACGCAGTATTTT
TRBD2,TRBJ2-1,.,TRBV11-3,CASSSAGANEQFF,TGTGCCAGCAGCTCAGCGGGAGCCAATGAGCAGTTCTTC
TRBD1,TRBJ2-3,few,TRBV6-5,CASSSTGTADTQYF,TGTGCCAGCAGTTCCACCGGGACAGCAGATACGCAGTATTTT
TRBD2,TRBJ2-1,few,TRBV30,CAWSEGLAGGEQFF,TGTGCCTGGAGTGAGGGACTAGCGGGAGGCGAGCAGTTCTTC
.,TRBJ2-7,.,TRBV4-3,CASSQGRRALYEQYF,TGCGCCAGCAGCCAGGGGCGCCGAGCCCTCTACGAGCAGTACTTC
.,TRBJ2-7,.,TRBV6-1,CASSKNFGGPNEQYF,TGTGCCAGCAGCAAAAATTTCGGCGGGCCGAATGAGCAGTACTTC
TRBD2,TRBJ2-5,.,TRBV7-2,CASTVSSGPQETQYF,TGTGCCAGCACGGTCTCTAGCGGGCCTCAAGAGACCCAGTACTTC
TRBD1,TRBJ2-4,.,TRBV9,CASSPDRADIQYF,TGTGCCAGCAGCCCCGACAGGGCGGACATTCAGTACTTC
TRBD2,TRBJ2-5,few,TRBV11-3,CASSPGTSGSPRETQYF,TGTGCCAGCAGCCCAGGGACTAGCGGGAGTCCACGGGAGACCCAGTACTTC
TRBD1,TRBJ2-1,.,TRBV5-1,CASSSTRDRADNEQFF,TGCGCCAGCAGTTCGACCCGAGACAGGGCGGACAATGAGCAGTTCTTC
TRBD2,TRBJ2-3,.,TRBV9,CASFPSGRVTDTQYF,TGTGCCAGCTTCCCTAGCGGGAGAGTAACAGATACGCAGTATTTT
.,TRBJ2-7,many,TRBV5-1,CASRGDSYEQYF,TGCGCCAGCAGGGGCGACAGTTACGAGCAGTACTTC
.,TRBJ2-7,.,TRBV12-3/TRBV12-4,CASSFRGASSGEQYF,TGTGCCAGCAGTTTCAGGGGGGCTAGCTCGGGGGAGCAGTACTTC
.,TRBJ2-1,.,TRBV29-1,CSVEDKADVWSYNEQFF,TGCAGCGTTGAAGATAAGGCGGACGTCTGGTCCTACAATGAGCAGTTCTTC
.,TRBJ2-2,.,TRBV12-3/TRBV12-4,CAIGVNTGELFF,TGTGCCATAGGGGTCAACACCGGGGAGCTGTTTTTT
.,TRBJ2-2,.,TRBV30,CAWSGLANTGELFF,TGTGCCTGGAGTGGACTAGCGAACACCGGGGAGCTGTTTTTT
.,TRBJ2-1,.,TRBV6-4,CASSDQHHVGNEQFF,TGTGCCAGCAGTGATCAGCATCACGTAGGGAATGAGCAGTTCTTC
.,TRBJ1-1,.,TRBV5-6,CASSFGQMRGTEAFF,TGTGCCAGCAGCTTTGGACAGATGAGAGGCACTGAAGCTTTCTTT
TRBD2,TRBJ2-1,.,TRBV5-1,CASSFLAGGPGNEQFF,TGCGCCAGCAGCTTCTTAGCGGGAGGGCCTGGGAATGAGCAGTTCTTC
TRBD1,TRBJ2-7,.,TRBV5-5,CASSSQPGQGTYEQYF,TGTGCCAGCAGCAGCCAACCGGGACAGGGGACCTACGAGCAGTACTTC
.,TRBJ1-1,few,TRBV20-1,CSARDGAKVSTEAFF,TGCAGTGCTAGAGATGGGGCGAAGGTCAGCACTGAAGCTTTCTTT
TRBD2,TRBJ2-7,.,TRBV7-2,CASSLQLPSGPYEQYF,TGTGCCAGCAGCTTACAACTACCTAGCGGGCCCTACGAGCAGTACTTC
TRBD2,TRBJ2-7,few,TRBV12-3/TRBV12-4,CASKETSGKYEQYF,TGTGCCAGCAAGGAAACTAGCGGGAAATACGAGCAGTACTTC
.,TRBJ2-5,few,TRBV6-5,CASSYSLRGTQYF,TGTGCCAGCAGTTACTCCCTGAGGGGGACCCAGTACTTC
TRBD1,TRBJ1-6,.,TRBV2,CASNQGARGGNSPLHF,TGTGCCAGCAACCAGGGGGCGCGGGGGGGCAATTCACCCCTCCACTTT
.,TRBJ2-5,.,TRBV20-1,CSAPDTRETQYF,TGCAGTGCACCCGACACCAGAGAGACCCAGTACTTC
TRBD1,TRBJ1-6,.,TRBV24-1,CATSDFRSRDSYNSPLHF,TGTGCCACCAGTGATTTTCGGTCCCGGGACAGCTATAATTCACCCCTCCACTTT
TRBD2,TRBJ2-2,.,TRBV6-1,CASRGAKAGVAGELFF,TGTGCCAGCAGGGGAGCCAAAGCGGGAGTAGCCGGGGAGCTGTTTTTT
.,TRBJ2-1,few,TRBV27,CASSLIGTAPNEQFF,TGTGCCAGCAGTTTAATCGGGACTGCTCCCAATGAGCAGTTCTTC
TRBD2,TRBJ2-3,.,TRBV6-5,CASSYTGGQSTDTQYF,TGTGCCAGCAGTTATACGGGGGGGCAAAGCACAGATACGCAGTATTTT
.,TRBJ2-7,.,TRBV18,CASSQIPLSGFPYEQYF,TGTGCCAGCTCACAGATTCCCCTTAGCGGCTTCCCCTACGAGCAGTACTTC
.,TRBJ1-3,.,TRBV5-1,CASSAGQPSSGNTIYF,TGCGCCAGCAGCGCAGGACAGCCCAGCTCTGGAAACACCATATATTTT
.,TRBJ2-7,few,TRBV7-2,CASSFKWSDEQYF,TGTGCCAGCAGCTTCAAATGGTCGGACGAGCAGTACTTC
TRBD2,TRBJ2-7,.,TRBV11-1,CASSLARGLAGGSPSYEQYF,TGTGCCAGCAGCTTGGCCCGAGGGCTAGCGGGAGGCTCACCCTCCTACGAGCAGTACTTC